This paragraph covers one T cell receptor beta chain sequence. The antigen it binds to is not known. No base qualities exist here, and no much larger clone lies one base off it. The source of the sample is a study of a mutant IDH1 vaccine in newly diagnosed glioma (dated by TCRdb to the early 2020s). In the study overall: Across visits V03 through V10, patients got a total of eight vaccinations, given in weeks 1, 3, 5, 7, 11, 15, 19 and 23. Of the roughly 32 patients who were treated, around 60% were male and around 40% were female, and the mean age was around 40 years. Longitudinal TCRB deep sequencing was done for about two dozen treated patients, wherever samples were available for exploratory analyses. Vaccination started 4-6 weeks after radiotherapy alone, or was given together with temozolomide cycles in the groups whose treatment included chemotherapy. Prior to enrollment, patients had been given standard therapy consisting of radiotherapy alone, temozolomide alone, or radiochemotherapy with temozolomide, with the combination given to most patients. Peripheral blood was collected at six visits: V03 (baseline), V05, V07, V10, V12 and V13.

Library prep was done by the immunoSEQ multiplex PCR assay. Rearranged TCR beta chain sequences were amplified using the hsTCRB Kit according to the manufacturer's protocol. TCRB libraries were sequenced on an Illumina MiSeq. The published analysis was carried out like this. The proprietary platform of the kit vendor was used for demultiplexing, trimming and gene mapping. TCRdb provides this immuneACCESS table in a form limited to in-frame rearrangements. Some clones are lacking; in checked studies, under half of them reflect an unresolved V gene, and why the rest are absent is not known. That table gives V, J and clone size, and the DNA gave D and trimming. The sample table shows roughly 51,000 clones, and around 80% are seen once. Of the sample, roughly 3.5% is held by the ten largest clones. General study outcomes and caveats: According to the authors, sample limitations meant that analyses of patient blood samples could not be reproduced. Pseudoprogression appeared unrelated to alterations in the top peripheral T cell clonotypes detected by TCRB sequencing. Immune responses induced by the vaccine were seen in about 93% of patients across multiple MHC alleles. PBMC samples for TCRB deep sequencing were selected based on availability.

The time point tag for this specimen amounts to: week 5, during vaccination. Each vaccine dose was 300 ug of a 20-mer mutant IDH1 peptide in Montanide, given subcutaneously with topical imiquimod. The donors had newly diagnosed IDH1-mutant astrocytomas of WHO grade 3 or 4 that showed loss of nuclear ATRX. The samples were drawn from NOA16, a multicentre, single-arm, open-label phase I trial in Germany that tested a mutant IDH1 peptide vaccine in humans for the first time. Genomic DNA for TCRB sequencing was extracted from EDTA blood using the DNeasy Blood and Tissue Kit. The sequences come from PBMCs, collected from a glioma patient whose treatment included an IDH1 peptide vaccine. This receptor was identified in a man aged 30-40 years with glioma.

The base sequence is TGCGCCAGCAGCAGACAGGGAGACACTGAAGCTTTCTTT. Its amino acids are CASSRQGDTEAFF. The V gene is TRBV5-1 and the J gene is TRBJ1-1; the junction holds 7 bases that match TRBD1. In the germline V gene, CDR1 corresponds to SGHRS and CDR2 to YFSETQ. The CDR3 holds 13 amino acids from the cysteine to the phenylalanine. Kept here is only the CDR3 DNA, which spans 39 bases and is read in frame from base 1. Trimmed from V: 4 bases; trimmed from J: 3 bases; junction bases lacking a gene match: 3.